The clone carrying this T cell receptor (beta chain) appeared a single time. Profiling relied on immunoSEQ multiplex PCR, and the TCRdb table lists in-frame clones only, not all of them. Among some 250,000 clones, over 75% were seen once, and the ten largest hold 0.65% to 0.9%. The CDR3 extends over 14 amino acids. Germline CDR1 is SGHDN and CDR2 is FVKESK. Trimming cost V 5 bases and J 8 bases, with 16 bases left between them. The sample belongs to a study of blood T cell repertoires in COVID-19. Whole-study context: PBMCs, B-cell-depleted T cells, or T cells provided the cDNA or gDNA that made up the material.

Sequencing input: peripheral blood. The rearrangement links TRBV14 to TRBJ2-1, with D possibly matching TRBD1 (5 bases). The sequence was obtained from a woman aged 25-40 years with acute or convalescent COVID-19. The CDR3 loop reads CASSSQGAFHEQFF. In DNA, the CDR3 is TGTGCCAGCAGCTCCCAAGGGGCGTTCCATGAGCAGTTCTTC.